Listed below are T cell receptor beta chains from one sample, sequenced in a study of OX40 agonist ivuxolimab in advanced cancers. Sequencing used immunoSEQ multiplex PCR; TCRdb keeps in-frame clones, though not all of them. The data hold under 90,000 clones, with about 88% observed a single time. Sequenced material: CD4+ or CD8+ T cells sorted from blood, taken in a trial of the OX40 agonist ivuxolimab. These receptors all stem from an adult with an advanced solid tumor such as melanoma, head and neck, liver or kidney cancer. Each CDR3 is given with its conserved first and last residue. A D gene is named only where the DNA matches it firmly. Not all rows give a size; the values are once, few, many and, for expanded clones, a class.

CDR3nt,CDR3aa,j_gene,d_gene,v_gene,abundance
TGTGCCAGCAGCTTAGTTAGAGCGGGAGGCACCGGGGAGCTGTTTTTT,CASSLVRAGGTGELFF,TRBJ2-2,TRBD2,TRBV11-2,-
TGCGCCAGCAGTGAGGGGAGCGTCTACAATGAGCAGTTCTTC,CASSEGSVYNEQFF,TRBJ2-1,-,TRBV4-1,-
TGTGCCAGCACTTCCAGGCTGCGTAGGGAGACCCAGTACTTC,CASTSRLRRETQYF,TRBJ2-5,-,TRBV7-3,-
TGTGCCAGCAGCTTGACCGACAGGGCCCGGGCTGGCTACACCTTC,CASSLTDRARAGYTF,TRBJ1-2,TRBD1,TRBV7-2,-
TGTGCCAGCAGCCCTACTAGCGGGCATGTGGATACGCAGTATTTT,CASSPTSGHVDTQYF,TRBJ2-3,TRBD2,TRBV14,-
TGCGCCAGCAGCTCGACAGGGGCGGGGATGCAAGAGACCCAGTACTTC,CASSSTGAGMQETQYF,TRBJ2-5,TRBD1,TRBV5-1,-
TGTGCTAGTGGTTTGTACAGGGGTCAGTCCTACGAGCAGTACTTC,CASGLYRGQSYEQYF,TRBJ2-7,TRBD1,TRBV12-5,once
TGTGCCACCAAGATTGGGGCGGGGGCCTCCTACAATGAGCAGTTCTTC,CATKIGAGASYNEQFF,TRBJ2-1,-,TRBV28,-
TGTGCTAGTGGGGGTTATGAGCAGTTCTTC,CASGGYEQFF,TRBJ2-1,-,TRBV12-5,-
TGTGCCAGCACCCGTAGCGGAACCTACGAGCAGTACTTC,CASTRSGTYEQYF,TRBJ2-7,-,TRBV7-3,-
TGTGCCAGCAGCTTAGGGTTCAGGGGGGACGAGCAGTACTTC,CASSLGFRGDEQYF,TRBJ2-7,-,TRBV7-2,-
TGTGCTAGTGGTTTGGGGACCGGGACAGAAGCTTTCTTT,CASGLGTGTEAFF,TRBJ1-1,-,TRBV12-5,once
TGTGCCAGCAGCTTATTGGGATTCTCTCCAGATACGCAGTATTTT,CASSLLGFSPDTQYF,TRBJ2-3,-,TRBV7-9,-
TGCGCCAGCACCATCGCCCCAGGGCCCCCTAATGAAAAACTGTTTTTT,CASTIAPGPPNEKLFF,TRBJ1-4,-,TRBV5-1,-
TGTGCCAGCAGCTTCCGGGACAGTGCAACTAATGAAAAACTGTTTTTT,CASSFRDSATNEKLFF,TRBJ1-4,TRBD1,TRBV9,-
TGTGCCATCACCCCGGGACAGGGGGGTAATGAGCAGTTCTTC,CAITPGQGGNEQFF,TRBJ2-1,TRBD1,TRBV10-3,-
TGTGCCAGCACCGGGACTAGCGACTACGAGCAGTACTTC,CASTGTSDYEQYF,TRBJ2-7,-,TRBV21-1,-
TGTGCCAGCAGTTACCGCGGTGGCAGGGACGGTGAAGCTTTCTTT,CASSYRGGRDGEAFF,TRBJ1-1,-,TRBV6-5,-
TGTGCCAGCAGCCAAGTTGGAACGGGAGCCTCCTACGAGCAGTACTTC,CASSQVGTGASYEQYF,TRBJ2-7,-,TRBV4-2,few
TGTGCCAGCATCAAGACTGGGAATCAGCCCCAGCATTTT,CASIKTGNQPQHF,TRBJ1-5,-,TRBV6-5,-
TGTGCCAGCAGCGTAATCCCCGGGGCAACTAATGAAAAACTGTTTTTT,CASSVIPGATNEKLFF,TRBJ1-4,-,TRBV9,-
TGTGCCAGCTCACCGGCGGGGACAGGGTTGGGGTACACTGAAGCTTTCTTT,CASSPAGTGLGYTEAFF,TRBJ1-1,TRBD1,TRBV18,-
TGCGCCAGCAGCTTTGACAGCTACGAGCAGTACTTC,CASSFDSYEQYF,TRBJ2-7,-,TRBV5-1,-
TGCAGCGTTTCGGGACAGGGAAACACTGAAGCTTTCTTT,CSVSGQGNTEAFF,TRBJ1-1,TRBD1,TRBV29-1,-
TGTGCCAGCAGTGAGACAGGGGGCGGGAGCAATCAGCCCCAGCATTTT,CASSETGGGSNQPQHF,TRBJ1-5,TRBD1,TRBV2,-
TGTGCCACCGGGACAGCTGGAAACACCATATATTTT,CATGTAGNTIYF,TRBJ1-3,TRBD1,TRBV10-3,few
TGTGCCAGCTCACCAGGGCGGGACAGGGGCTACATTCAGTACTTC,CASSPGRDRGYIQYF,TRBJ2-4,TRBD1,TRBV18,-
TGTGCCAGCAGCAGGGCGCGGGAGACCCAGTACTTC,CASSRARETQYF,TRBJ2-5,-,TRBV13,-
TGTGCCAGCATTCCTAGCGGGAGGAGGAATGAGCAGTTCTTC,CASIPSGRRNEQFF,TRBJ2-1,TRBD2,TRBV25-1,-
TGTGCCAGCAGCTTACCGGGGGCCAATCAGCCCCAGCATTTT,CASSLPGANQPQHF,TRBJ1-5,-,TRBV7-3,once
TGTGCCAGTAGTGGTGGGGGGGGCAATGAGCAGTTCTTC,CASSGGGGNEQFF,TRBJ2-1,TRBD2,TRBV19,-
TGTGCCAGTTTAAGGGCGAGCACTGAAGCTTTCTTT,CASLRASTEAFF,TRBJ1-1,-,TRBV2,-
TGTGCCAGCAGCTTGGGACAGGGGCCGTATGGCTACACCTTC,CASSLGQGPYGYTF,TRBJ1-2,TRBD1,TRBV5-6,-
TGTGCCAGTAGTAACGGACTGGCAACTAATGAAAAACTGTTTTTT,CASSNGLATNEKLFF,TRBJ1-4,-,TRBV19,-
TGTGCCAGCAGCCAGGGGGGGGGCGGATACAATGAGCAGTTCTTC,CASSQGGGGYNEQFF,TRBJ2-1,-,TRBV11-2,-
TGCAGCGTTGTTGATGAGGGAGGTTCTAATGAAAAACTGTTTTTT,CSVVDEGGSNEKLFF,TRBJ1-4,-,TRBV29-1,-
TGTGCCACCAGCCCGGGGACAGGGGTCTCACCCCTCCACTTT,CATSPGTGVSPLHF,TRBJ1-6,TRBD1,TRBV15,-
TGTGCCAGCAGGGACAGGGGAACCTACGAGCAGTACTTC,CASRDRGTYEQYF,TRBJ2-7,TRBD1,TRBV27,once
TGTGCCAGCAGTGGGGTAGGGAGAGGAGAGACCCAGTACTTC,CASSGVGRGETQYF,TRBJ2-5,-,TRBV6-5,-
TGTGCCAGCAGCTTAGCTGGGACCATACCAACCTACGAGCAGTACTTC,CASSLAGTIPTYEQYF,TRBJ2-7,-,TRBV11-1,-
TGTGCCAGTAGTAGAGGGACTGCATATGGCTACACCTTC,CASSRGTAYGYTF,TRBJ1-2,-,TRBV19,-
TGTGCCAGCAGTCGGGAGGGGGCGAGGTATGGCTACACCTTC,CASSREGARYGYTF,TRBJ1-2,TRBD1,TRBV6-6,-
TGTGCCAGCAGTAACCTACTGGGAGCGGCGACCTACGAGCAGTACTTC,CASSNLLGAATYEQYF,TRBJ2-7,-,TRBV6-6,-
TGTGCCAGCAGCCAACAGGGGTATGGCACAGATACGCAGTATTTT,CASSQQGYGTDTQYF,TRBJ2-3,TRBD1,TRBV5-6,-
TGTGCCAGCGGGCCCCGATTCGGTGATGAGCAGTTCTTC,CASGPRFGDEQFF,TRBJ2-1,-,TRBV6-4,-
TGTGCCAGCAGCATGGGAGGCACAGTCGGGGAGCTGTTTTTT,CASSMGGTVGELFF,TRBJ2-2,-,TRBV5-6,-
TGTGCCAGCAGCCCAAGAGGGGCCTCTAACTATGGCTACACCTTC,CASSPRGASNYGYTF,TRBJ1-2,-,TRBV7-8,once
TGTGCCAGCAGAACTCGTGGGGTAGGAGGTCGCAATCAGCCCCAGCATTTT,CASRTRGVGGRNQPQHF,TRBJ1-5,-,TRBV11-2,-
TGTGCCAGCCAACAGTCCTCCTCGGACGAAAAACTGTTTTTT,CASQQSSSDEKLFF,TRBJ1-4,-,TRBV7-2,-
TGTGCCTGGAGCTTGGGGGGGTATGGCTACACCTTC,CAWSLGGYGYTF,TRBJ1-2,-,TRBV30,once
TGTGCCAGCAGCCCGACTAGCGACCACAACGAGCAGTACTTC,CASSPTSDHNEQYF,TRBJ2-7,TRBD2,TRBV7-2,-
TGTGCCAGCAGCTTAGCGGTTCACAACACCGGGGAGCTGTTTTTT,CASSLAVHNTGELFF,TRBJ2-2,-,TRBV7-2,-
TGTGCCAGCAGCTCGTCGCAGGGTAACTATGGCTACACCTTC,CASSSSQGNYGYTF,TRBJ1-2,-,TRBV7-9,few
TGTGCCATCAGTGGGACCGAATATAACACTGAAGCTTTCTTT,CAISGTEYNTEAFF,TRBJ1-1,-,TRBV10-3,once
TGTGCCAGCAGCTTTACCCAGGAAATTAGCTTCGGTGGAAACACCATATATTTT,CASSFTQEISFGGNTIYF,TRBJ1-3,-,TRBV5-6,-
TGTGCCATCAGTGTAGAACAGGGGACCGGGGAGCTGTTTTTT,CAISVEQGTGELFF,TRBJ2-2,TRBD1,TRBV10-3,-
TGTGCCAGCAGACGGACAGGGGCCTACGAGCAGTACTTC,CASRRTGAYEQYF,TRBJ2-7,-,TRBV21-1,-
TGTGCCGGTGACAGTCCGGGACAAAGAAACACCATATATTTT,CAGDSPGQRNTIYF,TRBJ1-3,-,TRBV30,-
TGTGCCAGCAGCTCGACTAGCGCCTACAATGAGCAGTTCTTC,CASSSTSAYNEQFF,TRBJ2-1,TRBD2,TRBV5-6,-
TGTGCCATCAGACCCCGAGGCACACCGAACACTGAAGCTTTCTTT,CAIRPRGTPNTEAFF,TRBJ1-1,-,TRBV10-3,-